The 26 T cell receptor beta chains below all came from one sample that was sequenced in a study of CD8 T cells in ankylosing spondylitis. TCRdb itself ran the 5' RACE reads through MiXCR, one entry per CDR3 protein. The data hold just over 350,000 distinct CDR3 sequences, with 20% to 25% observed a single time. The sequencing sample was made of blood, either unsorted or a sorted T cell fraction (not recorded which). The receptors shown here come from a male donor with ankylosing spondylitis or in good health (not recorded which).

This chain connects TRBV6-1 to TRBJ2-4; TRBD1 agrees at 9 bases. CDR3 size: 13 residues. V shed 5 bases, J shed 12 bases, and the junction held 8 bases outside the gene matches. Germline CDR1 and CDR2: MNHNS and SASEGT. This CDR3 is CASSLGTGNAQYF. CDR3 nucleotides: TGTGCCAGCAGTCTCGGGACAGGGAACGCTCAGTACTTC.

This clonotype was recorded a few times. V and J are TRBV7-8 and TRBJ2-7; TRBD2 matches 9 bases. CDR3 length: 14 residues. Per germline, CDR1 SGHVS and CDR2 FQNEAQ. V trimming: 6 bases; J trimming: 5 bases; junction bases outside the gene matches: 8. The DNA of the CDR3 is TGTGCCAGCAGACTCACTAGCGGGCTCGACGAGCAGTACTTC. It encodes CASRLTSGLDEQYF. Together with reference TRBV7-8 and TRBJ2-7, the CDR3 gives the full variable domain: GAGVSQSPRYKVAKRGQDVALRCDPISGHVSLFWYQQALGQGPEFLTYFQNEAQLDKSGLPSDRFFAERPEGSVSTLKIQRTQQEDSAVYLCASRLTSGLDEQYFGPGTRLTVT.

The gene calls are TRBV5-6 and TRBJ2-3; no reliable D call. Germline-derived CDR1 and CDR2 are SGHDT and YYEEEE. The CDR3 sequence is 13 residues long. V was cut by 4 bases and J by 5 bases, with 11 bases left in between. In nucleotides, the CDR3 is TGTGCCAGCAGCACCCCCCGTAGAGATACGCAGTATTTT. This translates into CASSTPRRDTQYF.

This clonotype has just a few counts. V is TRBV28 and J is TRBJ2-4, with unresolved D. V lost 1 base to trimming and J lost 0 bases, with 7 bases between them. The CDR3 is 15 amino acids. The V gene's germline CDR1 is MDHEN and CDR2 SYDVKM. CDR3 region: CASSLLAVAKNIQYF. DNA for the CDR3: TGTGCCAGCAGTTTATTGGCAGTAGCCAAAAACATTCAGTACTTC.

This chain links TRBV3-1 with TRBJ2-7, with 8 nucleotides matching TRBD2. The CDR3 is made up of 17 amino acids. The junction had 14 bases not matched to a gene; V was cut back by 1 base and J by 6 bases. Germline V gene data show CDR1 as LGHDT and CDR2 as YNNKEL (reference sequence). CDR3 DNA: TGTGCCAGCAGCCAAGTGGACCGGGGGGGCCCTATTCGCGAGCAGTACTTC. Translated: CASSQVDRGGPIREQYF.

The sample holds a few counts of this clonotype. This chain connects TRBV29-1 to TRBJ2-1, with D maybe TRBD1 (5 bases). Germline assignment: CDR1 SQVTM and CDR2 ANQGSEA. The CDR3 is 12 amino acids. Trimming pared 4 bases from V and 3 bases from J, leaving 7 bases between. The CDR3 DNA is TGCAGCGTTGTGGACAACTACAATGAGCAGTTCTTC. Its translation: CSVVDNYNEQFF.

This clonotype was seen only a few times. The chain uses TRBV4-1 and TRBJ2-2, with D perhaps matching TRBD2 (5 bases). V was pared by 1 base and J by 4 bases, with 10 bases between. The CDR3 is made up of 15 amino acids. Germline loops: CDR1 MGHRA, CDR2 YSYEKL. This CDR3 is CASSQGTGFTGELFF. Written as DNA, the CDR3 is TGCGCCAGCAGCCAAGGGACTGGATTCACCGGGGAGCTGTTTTTT.

This clonotype appeared a few times. CDR3 nucleotides: TGTGCCAGCACTAGCTCCTACAATGAGCAGTTCTTC. This encodes CASTSSYNEQFF. J is TRBJ2-1 and V is TRBV28; D call uncertain. The CDR3 has 12 residues. The germline gives CDR1 MDHEN, CDR2 SYDVKM. The V gene lost 7 bases and the J gene lost 0 bases, with 4 bases spanning the gap.

J is TRBJ2-2 and V is TRBV28; D is uncertain. The germline V gene has CDR1 MDHEN and CDR2 SYDVKM. V lost 6 bases to trimming and J lost 4 bases, with 9 bases between them. The CDR3 runs to 13 residues. In nucleotides, the CDR3 is TGTGCCAGCAGACGACCTGTCACCGGGGAGCTGTTTTTT. Translating it yields CASRRPVTGELFF.

In its sample, this clonotype was seen a few times. The genes are TRBV4-1 and TRBJ2-5, with D tentatively TRBD1 or TRBD2 (6 bases each). CDR3 length equals 15 residues. Looked up from germline, CDR1 is MGHRA and CDR2 is YSYEKL. V lost 0 bases to trimming and J lost 4 bases, with 12 bases between them. CDR3 DNA: TGCGCCAGCAGCCAAGAACGGGGGCAGGGAGAGACCCAGTACTTC. Its translation: CASSQERGQGETQYF.

This clonotype was seen only a few times. This sequence joins TRBV7-8 and TRBJ1-2; D gene unclear. V lost 8 bases, J lost 8 bases, and 12 bases lay in between. The CDR3 length is 11 residues. Germline V gives CDR1 SGHVS, CDR2 FQNEAQ. The CDR3 sequence: CASPPPGGYTF. The CDR3 DNA is TGTGCCAGCCCGCCTCCCGGGGGCTACACCTTC.

A few counts support this clonotype. V and J are TRBV21-1 and TRBJ1-3. TRBV21-1 is a recognized pseudogene. This CDR3 spans 16 amino acids. The CDR3 DNA is TGTGCCAGCAGCAAAGGAGGAGGGAAGGCTGGAAACACCATATATTTT. Protein: CASSKGGGKAGNTIYF.

This clonotype has a handful of counts. The chain is built from TRBV4-1 and TRBJ1-1; TRBD1 is a possible D gene (5 bases). Germline loops: CDR1 MGHRA, CDR2 YSYEKL. Trimming removed 3 bases from V and 0 bases from J, with 14 bases in between. The CDR3 contains 16 residues. CDR3 protein: CASSQRVGDVNTEAFF. The CDR3 nucleotides read TGCGCCAGCAGCCAGAGGGTAGGGGACGTGAACACTGAAGCTTTCTTT.

The chain combines TRBV29-1 with TRBJ2-5, with D possibly TRBD1 on 6 matching bases. This CDR3 region has 13 residues. V was shortened by 3 bases and J by 7 bases, with 15 bases between the two germline ends. Per the germline V gene, CDR1 is SQVTM and CDR2 is ANQGSEA. DNA of the CDR3: TGCAGCGTTGATCAAGGGGACACCGGGACCCAGTACTTC. Residues: CSVDQGDTGTQYF. The whole variable domain, remainder taken from reference TRBV29-1 and TRBJ2-5, is SAVISQKPSRDICQRGTSLTIQCQVDSQVTMMFWYRQQPGQSLTLIATANQGSEATYESGFVIDKFPISRPNLTFSTLTVSNMSPEDSSIYLCSVDQGDTGTQYFGPGTRLLVL.

Only a few counts were recorded for this clonotype. The rearrangement joins TRBV29-1 to TRBJ2-5, with 7 bases matching TRBD2. With V trimmed by 3 bases and J by 5 bases, 15 bases remained unmatched. The CDR3 is 16 amino acids. The germline CDR1 and CDR2 sequences are SQVTM and ANQGSEA. The CDR3: CSVEDGTMLLVETQYF. The DNA of the CDR3 is TGCAGCGTTGAGGACGGGACTATGCTTTTGGTGGAGACCCAGTACTTC.

The gene calls are TRBV11-2 and TRBJ2-3; D unclear. Germline CDR1 reads SGHAT; CDR2 reads FQNNGV. This CDR3 contains 15 residues. The ends were cut back, 1 base at V and 0 bases at J, with 8 bases in the middle. CDR3 nucleotides: TGTGCCAGCAGCTTAGGTATTGGGAGCACAGATACGCAGTATTTT. It yields the protein CASSLGIGSTDTQYF. The variable domain in full, with the rest retrieved from reference TRBV11-2 and TRBJ2-3, is EAGVAQSPRYKIIEKRQSVAFWCNPISGHATLYWYQQILGQGPKLLIQFQNNGVVDDSQLPKDRFSAERLKGVDSTLKIQPAKLEDSAVYLCASSLGIGSTDTQYFGPGTRLTVL.

The gene calls are TRBV4-1 and TRBJ2-3; 7 nucleotides align to TRBD2. With 3 bases clipped from V and 2 bases from J, the junction kept 8 bases outside the gene matches. Germline V CDR1 and CDR2: MGHRA, YSYEKL. The CDR3 is 16 residues long. The CDR3 here is CASSHRTSDYTDTQYF. The CDR3 region has the DNA TGCGCCAGCAGCCATCGGACTAGTGATTACACAGATACGCAGTATTTT.

This clonotype was observed a handful of times. The chain links TRBV2 to TRBJ2-7; perhaps TRBD1 as D (5 bases). Germline-derived CDR1 and CDR2 are SNHLY and FYNNEI. V was pared by 1 base and J by 2 bases, with 9 bases between. The CDR3 extends over 14 amino acids. The CDR3 DNA reads as TGTGCCAGCAGTGAAGGACAGAGCCCCTACGAGCAGTACTTC. Its protein product is CASSEGQSPYEQYF. Full variable domain (rest looked up from reference TRBV2 and TRBJ2-7): EPEVTQTPSHQVTQMGQEVILRCVPISNHLYFYWYRQILGQKVEFLVSFYNNEISEKSEIFDDQFSVERPDGSNFTLKIRSTKLEDSAMYFCASSEGQSPYEQYFGPGTRLTVT.

Comment on this clonotype: At one end, the junction sequence differs from germline, possibly due to a read error. The chain links TRBV15 to TRBJ2-1; TRBD2 might be the D (6 bases). The germline CDR1 and CDR2 sequences are LNHNV and YYDKDF (reference sequence). This CDR3 has 14 amino acids. The CDR3 is CATSGGNSYNDQFF. DNA of the CDR3: TGTGCCACCAGCGGGGGGAACTCCTACAATGACCAGTTCTTC.

The sample holds a few counts of this clonotype. J is TRBJ2-7 and V is TRBV6-5, with TRBD2 matching over 15 bases. J was trimmed by 9 bases and V by 5 bases; bases with no gene match: 8. Germline V gene sequence: CDR1 MNHEY, CDR2 SVGAGI. This CDR3 spans 15 amino acids. The CDR3 DNA reads as TGTGCCAGCAGTAACGGACTAGCGGGGGGGCTGCGGCAGTACTTC. This translates into CASSNGLAGGLRQYF.

The gene calls are TRBV7-2 and TRBJ2-6; D is ambiguous. The CDR3 has 18 residues. V dropped 0 bases and J dropped 0 bases, with 12 bases sitting between them. Germline CDR1 and CDR2: SGHTA and FQGNSA. The CDR3 DNA sequence: TGTGCCAGCAGCTTAGCCGTAGAGGAGCTCTCTGGGGCCAACGTCCTGACTTTC. It is translated as CASSLAVEELSGANVLTF. Using reference TRBV7-2 and TRBJ2-6 for the parts outside the CDR3, the full variable domain is GAGVSQSPSNKVTEKGKDVELRCDPISGHTALYWYRQSLGQGLEFLIYFQGNSAPDKSGLPSDRFSAERTGGSVSTLTIQRTQQEDSAVYLCASSLAVEELSGANVLTFGAGSRLTVL.

This clonotype was picked up many times. J is TRBJ2-1 and V is TRBV12-3 or TRBV12-4; possible D gene TRBD2, 5 bases. The CDR3 covers 14 residues. V was trimmed by 4 bases and J by 0 bases, leaving 7 bases between them. The CDR3, as DNA: TGTGCCAGCAGTTCTGGGAGCTCCTACAATGAGCAGTTCTTC. Translated: CASSSGSSYNEQFF.

The rearrangement joins TRBV12-3 or TRBV12-4 to TRBJ2-1; 8 nucleotides line up with TRBD1. V dropped 8 bases and J dropped 0; count of bases not matched to a gene: 3. This CDR3 has 14 amino acids. CDR3 nucleotides: TGTGCCAGCGCTACAGGGGGCTCCTACAATGAGCAGTTCTTC. The encoded protein is CASATGGSYNEQFF.

The table lists this clonotype with a few counts. This chain links TRBV30 with TRBJ2-5; a weak D match, TRBD2 (5 bases). Trimming removed 2 bases at V and 4 bases at J, with 11 bases between. The CDR3 has 13 amino acids. Germline V CDR1 and CDR2: GTSNPN, SVGIG (reference sequence). Here the CDR3 DNA reads TGTGCCTGGAGTCGAGACGGGATAGAGACCCAGTACTTC. Its protein is CAWSRDGIETQYF. The full variable domain, in which reference TRBV30 and TRBJ2-5 provide the parts outside the CDR3, is SQTIHQWPATLVQPVGSPLSLECTVEGTSNPNLYWYRQAAGRGLQLLFYSVGIGQISSEVPQNLSASRPQDRQFILSSKKLLLSDSGFYLCAWSRDGIETQYFGPGTRLLVL.

CDR3 sequence (DNA): TGTGCCAGCAGCCCACTAGCGGGGGAGGGCACAGATACGCAGTATTTT. Protein: CASSPLAGEGTDTQYF. The chain is built from TRBV11-2 and TRBJ2-3; 11 bases map to TRBD2. The CDR3 totals 16 residues. Germline CDR1 SGHAT, CDR2 FQNNGV. The V gene end was trimmed by 5 bases and the J gene end by 1 base; junction bases not matched to a gene: 5.

This chain joins TRBV28 and TRBJ2-7; D unresolved. The CDR3 covers 13 residues. Looked up from germline, CDR1 is MDHEN and CDR2 is SYDVKM. V was clipped by 10 bases and J by 2 bases, with 15 bases between them. This CDR3 is CATTTRKTYEQYF. The CDR3 DNA reads as TGTGCCACTACCACCCGGAAGACCTACGAGCAGTACTTC.